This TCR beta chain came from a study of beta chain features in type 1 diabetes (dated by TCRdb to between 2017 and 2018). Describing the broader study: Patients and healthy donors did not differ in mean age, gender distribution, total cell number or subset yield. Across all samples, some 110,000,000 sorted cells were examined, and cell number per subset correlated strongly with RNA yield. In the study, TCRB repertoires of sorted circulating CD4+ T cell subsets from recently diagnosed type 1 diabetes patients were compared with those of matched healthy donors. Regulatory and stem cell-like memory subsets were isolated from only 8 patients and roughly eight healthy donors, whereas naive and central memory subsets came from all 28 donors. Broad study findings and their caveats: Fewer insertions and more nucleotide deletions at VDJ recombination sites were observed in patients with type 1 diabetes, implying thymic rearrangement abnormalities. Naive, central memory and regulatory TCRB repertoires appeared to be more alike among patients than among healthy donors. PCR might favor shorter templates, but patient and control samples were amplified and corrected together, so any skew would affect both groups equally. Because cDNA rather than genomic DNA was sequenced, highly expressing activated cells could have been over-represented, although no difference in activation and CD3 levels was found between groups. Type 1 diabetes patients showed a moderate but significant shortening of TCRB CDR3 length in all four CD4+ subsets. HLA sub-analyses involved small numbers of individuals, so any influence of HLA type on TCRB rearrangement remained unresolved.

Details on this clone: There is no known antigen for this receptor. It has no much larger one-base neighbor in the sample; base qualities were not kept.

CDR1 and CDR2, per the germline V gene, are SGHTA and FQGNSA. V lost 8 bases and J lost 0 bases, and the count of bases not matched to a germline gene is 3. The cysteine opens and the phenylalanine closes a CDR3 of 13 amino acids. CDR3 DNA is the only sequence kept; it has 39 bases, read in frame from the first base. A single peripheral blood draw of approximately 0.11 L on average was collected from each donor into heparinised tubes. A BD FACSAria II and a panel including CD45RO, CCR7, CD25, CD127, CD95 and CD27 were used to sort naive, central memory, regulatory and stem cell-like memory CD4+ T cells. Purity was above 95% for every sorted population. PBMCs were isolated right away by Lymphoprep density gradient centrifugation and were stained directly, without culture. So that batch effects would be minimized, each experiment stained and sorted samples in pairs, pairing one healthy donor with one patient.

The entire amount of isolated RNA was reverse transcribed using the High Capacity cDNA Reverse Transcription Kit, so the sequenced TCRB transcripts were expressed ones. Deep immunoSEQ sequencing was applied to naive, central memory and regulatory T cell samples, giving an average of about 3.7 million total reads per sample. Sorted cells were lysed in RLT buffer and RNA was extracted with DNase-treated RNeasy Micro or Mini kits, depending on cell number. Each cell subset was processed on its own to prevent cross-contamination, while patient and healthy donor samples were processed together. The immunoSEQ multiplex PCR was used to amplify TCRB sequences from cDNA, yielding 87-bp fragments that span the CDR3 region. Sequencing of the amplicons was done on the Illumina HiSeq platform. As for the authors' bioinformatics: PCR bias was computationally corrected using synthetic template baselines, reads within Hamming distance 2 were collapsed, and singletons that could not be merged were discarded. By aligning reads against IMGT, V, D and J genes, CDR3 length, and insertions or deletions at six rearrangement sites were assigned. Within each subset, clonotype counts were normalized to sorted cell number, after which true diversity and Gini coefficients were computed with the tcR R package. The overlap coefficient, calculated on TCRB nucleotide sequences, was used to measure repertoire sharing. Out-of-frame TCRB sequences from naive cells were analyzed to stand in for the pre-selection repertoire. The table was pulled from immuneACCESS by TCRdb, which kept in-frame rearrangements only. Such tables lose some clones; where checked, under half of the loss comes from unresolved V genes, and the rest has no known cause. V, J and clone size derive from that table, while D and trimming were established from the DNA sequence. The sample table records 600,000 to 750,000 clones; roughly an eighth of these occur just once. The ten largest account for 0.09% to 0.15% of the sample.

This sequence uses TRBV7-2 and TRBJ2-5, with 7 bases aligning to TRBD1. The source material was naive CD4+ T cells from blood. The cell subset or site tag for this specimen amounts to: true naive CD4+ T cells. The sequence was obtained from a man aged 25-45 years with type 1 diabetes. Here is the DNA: TGTGCCAGCCGCAGGGGGTACCAAGAGACCCAGTACTTC. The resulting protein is CASRRGYQETQYF.